The 5 T cell receptor beta chains below all came from one sample that was sequenced in a study of shared clonotypes between healthy human individuals. The table came from immunoSEQ multiplex PCR; TCRdb's copy has only in-frame clones and leaves some out. The sample records roughly 170,000 clones, about 66% being singletons. The sequenced material came from memory CD4+ T cells sorted from blood. Subset specified: CD45RA-negative fraction. All receptors come from a man aged 30-40 years in good health.

This clone was observed a few times. The V call is TRBV4-1, the J call TRBJ2-1, with 7 bases lining up with TRBD2. V was pared by 0 bases and J by 7 bases, with 9 bases of the junction left unmatched. Per germline, CDR1 MGHRA and CDR2 YSYEKL. CDR3 length: 16 amino acids. CDR3 nucleotide sequence: TGCGCCAGCAGCCAAGAGTGGCGGGAGTTGGTAAATGAGCAGTTCTTC. Amino acid sequence: CASSQEWRELVNEQFF.

The sample holds a few counts of this clone. The rearrangement uses TRBV18 and TRBJ1-1; TRBD1 is a possible D gene (6 bases). The germline V and J ends were trimmed by 6 bases and 7 bases, with 12 bases remaining between them. CDR1 and CDR2 (germline): KGHSH, LQKENI. CDR3 length: 12 residues. In nucleotides, the CDR3 is TGTGCCAGCTCCCCTAACAGGGTTGAAGCTTTCTTT. Translated: CASSPNRVEAFF.

This sequence joins TRBV11-2 and TRBJ2-3, with 9 bases identical to TRBD2. The CDR3 contains 16 residues. Germline V gives CDR1 SGHAT, CDR2 FQNNGV. Trimming removed 6 bases from V and 0 bases from J; junction bases left unmatched: 7. CDR3 amino acids: CASRENSGSSTDTQYF. The CDR3 DNA reads TGTGCCAGCAGAGAGAATAGCGGGAGTAGCACAGATACGCAGTATTTT.

This clone was seen only a few times. The V and J genes are TRBV10-3 and TRBJ2-7, with 12 bases lining up with TRBD2. This CDR3 contains 17 residues. V was pared by 3 bases and J by 1 base, with 7 bases of the junction left unmatched. Germline V gives CDR1 ENHRY, CDR2 SYGVKD. The CDR3: CAISDVLTSGSSYEQYF. The DNA for the CDR3 is TGTGCCATCAGTGACGTCCTGACTAGCGGGAGTTCCTACGAGCAGTACTTC.

The CDR3 here is CASRDGYNEQFF. The CDR3 nucleotides are TGTGCCAGCAGGGACGGTTACAATGAGCAGTTCTTC. J is TRBJ2-1 and V is TRBV28; D gene unclear. There are 12 residues in the CDR3. Per germline, CDR1 MDHEN and CDR2 SYDVKM. Trimming stripped 6 bases from V and 4 bases from J, with 7 bases between.